This TCR beta chain was observed in a study of memory CD4+ T cells and cytomegalovirus serostatus. Study-wide points: Suggested: most of the CMV-linked TCR signature lies in CD4+ memory cells. Median bootstrapped AUC for CMV status was approximately 0.96 originally, approximately 0.93 US-trained.

With 1 base clipped from V and 4 bases from J, the junction kept 3 bases outside the gene matches. CDR1 SGHTA and CDR2 FQGTGA come from the germline V gene. The CDR3 has 16 amino acids. The sort gate was single viable CD3+CD4+CD8-CD45RO+ cells for memory CD4+ T cells. Serum IgG to CMV pp150, pp28, p38 and p52 defined serostatus. Under the authors' procedure: Out-of-frame sequences were removed, leaving 2,000,000 or so distinct TCRbeta sequences. The method was immunoSEQ multiplex PCR; TCRdb's version includes in-frame clones alone and lacks a portion of them. That table gives V, J and clone size, and the DNA gave D and trimming. The sample includes approximately 46,000 clones, roughly 73% of them seen just once. About this clone: Its antigen is not known.

The V call is TRBV7-3, the J call TRBJ2-1; 11 bases line up with TRBD2. Sequenced sample: memory CD4+ T cells from blood. This clonotype was obtained from an adult in good health and CMV-seronegative. CDR3 nucleotides: TGTGCCAGCAGCTTAAATCTAGCGGGGGGTTACAATGAGCAGTTCTTC. It encodes CASSLNLAGGYNEQFF.